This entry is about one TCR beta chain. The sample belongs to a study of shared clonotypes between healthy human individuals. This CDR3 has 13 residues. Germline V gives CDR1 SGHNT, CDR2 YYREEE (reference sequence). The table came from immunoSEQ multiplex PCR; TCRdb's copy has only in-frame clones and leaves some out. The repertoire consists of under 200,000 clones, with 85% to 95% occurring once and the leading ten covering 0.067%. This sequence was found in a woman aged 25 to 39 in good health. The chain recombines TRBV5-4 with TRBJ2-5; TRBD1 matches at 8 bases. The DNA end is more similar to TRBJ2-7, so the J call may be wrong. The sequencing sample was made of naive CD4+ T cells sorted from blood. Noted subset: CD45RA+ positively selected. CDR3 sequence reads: CASSLTGGIEQYF. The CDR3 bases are TGTGCCAGCAGCTTAACAGGGGGTATCGAGCAGTACTTC.